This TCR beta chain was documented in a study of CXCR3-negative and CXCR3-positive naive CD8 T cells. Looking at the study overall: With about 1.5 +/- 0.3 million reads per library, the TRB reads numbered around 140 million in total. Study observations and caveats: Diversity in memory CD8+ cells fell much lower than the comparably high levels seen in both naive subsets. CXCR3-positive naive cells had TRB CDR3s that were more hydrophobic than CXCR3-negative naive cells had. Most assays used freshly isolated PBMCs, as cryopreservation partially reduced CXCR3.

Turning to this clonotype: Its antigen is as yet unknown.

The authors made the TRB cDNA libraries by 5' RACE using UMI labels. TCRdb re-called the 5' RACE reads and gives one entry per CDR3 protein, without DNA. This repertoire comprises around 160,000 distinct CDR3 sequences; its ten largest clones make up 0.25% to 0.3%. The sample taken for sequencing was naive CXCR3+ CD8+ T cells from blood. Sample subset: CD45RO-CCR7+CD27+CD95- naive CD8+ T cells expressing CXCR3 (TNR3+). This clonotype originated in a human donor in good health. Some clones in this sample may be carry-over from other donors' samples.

The CDR3 here is CASSLVGGGAVETQYF. This chain links TRBV7-2 with TRBJ2-5; TCRdb selects TRBD2, and the lack of DNA leaves this call unchecked. The CDR3 has 16 residues. CDR1 and CDR2 (germline): SGHTA, FQGNSA.